The clone carrying this T cell receptor (beta chain) occurred many times. The data derive from a study of T cells in Graves' hyperthyroidism and ophthalmopathy. Study summary: Peripheral blood draws took place at initial diagnosis, ahead of any treatment.

A patient was excluded if there was uncontrolled infection, other autoimmune disease, pregnancy or lactation. Clinical symptoms, serum thyroxine and TRAb, thyroid ultrasound and orbital computed tomography were used for the diagnoses. RNA transcripts yielded amplified TCR beta CDR3 regions. First-round RT-PCR with HTBI primers amplified the TCR CDR3 region. MiXCR, run by TCRdb on the multiplex PCR reads, gives a single entry per CDR3 protein. The sample consists of 200,000 to 250,000 distinct CDR3 sequences, about a sixth of them appearing once. V lost 0 bases, J lost 0 bases, and 6 bases lay in between. This CDR3 is built from 13 residues. Germline CDR1 SQVTM, CDR2 ANQGSEA.

The TCR sequence derives from a man aged 50 to 60 with Graves' hyperthyroidism. Sequencing was done on a sample of blood. The chain uses TRBV29-1 and TRBJ2-7, with D unresolved. CDR3 amino acids: CSVEDKSSYEQYF. The DNA for the CDR3 is TGCAGCGTTGAAGACAAGAGCTCCTACGAGCAGTACTTC.